Sequencing of this TCR beta chain was carried out in a study of CD8+ T cells in alopecia areata. Findings and limits, study-wide: Scalp samples also yield sequences from resident alphabeta T cells of normal skin. Clonality was higher in lesional than normal scalp, especially in alopecia totalis/universalis.

As the sequencing template, cDNA was produced by extracting RNA and reverse transcribing it. The repertoire was sequenced with immunoSEQ multiplex PCR; TCRdb's copy has only in-frame clones and lacks some. The sample has more than 90,000 clones, approximately 58% seen once. With V trimmed by 0 bases and J by 6 bases, 7 bases remained unmatched. The germline gives CDR1 SEHNR, CDR2 FQNEAQ (reference sequence). There are 16 residues in the CDR3. T lymphocytes (CD4+ and CD8+) were sorted from PBMCs. To note about this clone: Antigen unknown.

The sequence came from a human donor in good health. The chain is built from TRBV7-9 and TRBJ1-5; 8 bases fit TRBD1. Input material: CD4+ T cells sorted from blood. The CDR3 loop is CASSLAGTGMGQPQHF. The CDR3 DNA follows: TGTGCCAGCAGCTTAGCTGGGACAGGTATGGGTCAGCCCCAGCATTTT.